The 3 T cell receptor beta chains below come from one sample, sequenced in a study of blood T cell repertoires in COVID-19. Assay: immunoSEQ multiplex PCR; the TCRdb copy retains only in-frame clones and omits some. The sample records roughly 200,000 clones, around 88% being singletons. Input material: PBMCs or T cells enriched from blood (not recorded which). The receptors shown here come from a man aged 35 to 55 with acute COVID-19.

The V gene is TRBV28, the J gene TRBJ1-6; 7 bases map to TRBD1. V dropped 3 bases and J dropped 5; count of bases not matched to a gene: 4. CDR1 and CDR2 (germline): MDHEN, SYDVKM. The CDR3 has 15 residues. The CDR3 nucleotides read TGTGCCAGCAGTTTTGCGACAGGGCATAATTCACCCCTCCACTTT. Its translation is CASSFATGHNSPLHF.

This rearrangement joins TRBV4-1 to TRBJ2-1, with D hard to call. V lost 7 bases and J 3 bases, leaving 10 bases between the germline ends. Germline V CDR1 and CDR2: MGHRA, YSYEKL. The CDR3 contains 13 residues. Here the CDR3 DNA reads TGCGCCAGCAAGAAACCTAACTACAATGAGCAGTTCTTC. Its translation is CASKKPNYNEQFF.

This clone was seen at least ten times. This sequence joins TRBV10-3 and TRBJ2-1; the D gene is possibly TRBD1 (5 bases). Germline-derived CDR1 and CDR2 are ENHRY and SYGVKD. The CDR3 spans 16 residues. V lost 0 bases and J lost 0, with 9 bases in between. CDR3: CAISESTAYSYNEQFF. The CDR3 DNA reads TGTGCCATCAGTGAGTCGACAGCATACTCCTACAATGAGCAGTTCTTC.